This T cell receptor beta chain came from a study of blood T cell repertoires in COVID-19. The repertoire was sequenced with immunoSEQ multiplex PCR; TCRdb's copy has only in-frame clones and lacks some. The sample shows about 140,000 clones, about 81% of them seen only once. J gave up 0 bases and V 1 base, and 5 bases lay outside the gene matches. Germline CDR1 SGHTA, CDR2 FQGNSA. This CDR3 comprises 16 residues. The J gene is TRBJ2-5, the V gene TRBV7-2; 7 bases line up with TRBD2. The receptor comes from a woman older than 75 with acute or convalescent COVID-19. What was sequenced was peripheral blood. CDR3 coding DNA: TGTGCCAGCAGCTTAGGCATAGCGGGCAACCAAGAGACCCAGTACTTC. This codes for CASSLGIAGNQETQYF.